Sequencing of this T cell receptor beta chain was carried out in a study of Graves' ophthalmopathy and Graves' hyperthyroidism. The wider study: A follow-up of 18 months without ophthalmopathy meant that hyperthyroidism was stable.

The CDR3 contains 18 residues. Germline CDR1 is MGHDK and CDR2 is SYGVNS. Note on this clonotype: Its cognate antigen is unknown. The germline gene is not matched at one end of the junction; a read error may be the cause.

CDR3 regions of TCR beta were amplified from RNA transcripts. HTBI primers primed a first-round RT-PCR, and a second-round multiplex PCR followed. TCRdb analysed the multiplex PCR reads with MiXCR anew, one entry per CDR3 protein. The repertoire holds 1 million to 1.3 million distinct CDR3 sequences, with 36% as singletons. Study-level findings and limits: Blood repertoires reportedly contained most expanded thyroid clonotypes above 0.001 frequency.

V and J are TRBV25-1 and TRBJ2-3, with TRBD2 matching over 8 bases. This receptor was obtained from an adult man with Graves' hyperthyroidism. The sample consisted of peripheral blood or thyroid tissue (not recorded which). The CDR3 DNA sequence: TGCGCCAGCAGCCAAGATAATTCGGGGAGCGGGAGTAGAGATACGCAGTATTTT. Amino acid sequence: CASSQDNSGSGSRDTQYF.